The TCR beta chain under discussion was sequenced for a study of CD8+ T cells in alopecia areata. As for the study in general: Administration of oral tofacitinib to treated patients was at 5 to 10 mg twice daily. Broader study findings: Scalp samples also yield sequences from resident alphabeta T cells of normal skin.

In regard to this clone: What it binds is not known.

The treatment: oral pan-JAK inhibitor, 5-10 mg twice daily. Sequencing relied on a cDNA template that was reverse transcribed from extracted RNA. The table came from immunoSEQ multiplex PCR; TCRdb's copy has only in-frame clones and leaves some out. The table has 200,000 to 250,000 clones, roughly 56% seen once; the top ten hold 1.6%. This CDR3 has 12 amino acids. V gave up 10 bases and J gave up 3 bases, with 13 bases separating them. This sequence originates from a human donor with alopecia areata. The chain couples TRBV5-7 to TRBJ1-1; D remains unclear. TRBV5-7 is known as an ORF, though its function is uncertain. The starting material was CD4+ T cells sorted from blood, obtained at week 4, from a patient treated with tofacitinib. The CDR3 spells CAQKARHTEAFF. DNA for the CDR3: TGTGCCCAAAAGGCGAGGCACACTGAAGCTTTCTTT.